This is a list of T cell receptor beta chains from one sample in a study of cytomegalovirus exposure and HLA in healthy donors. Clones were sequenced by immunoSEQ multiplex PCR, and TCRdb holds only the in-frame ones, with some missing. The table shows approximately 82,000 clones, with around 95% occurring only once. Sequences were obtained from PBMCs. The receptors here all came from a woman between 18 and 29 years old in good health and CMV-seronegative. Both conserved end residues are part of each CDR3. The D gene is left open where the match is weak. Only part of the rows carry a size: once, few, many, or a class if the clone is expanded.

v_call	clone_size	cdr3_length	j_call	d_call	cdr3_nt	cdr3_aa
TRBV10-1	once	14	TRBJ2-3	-	TGCGCCAGCAGTGAGGGGCAGGGTACGGGTACGCAGTATTTT	CASSEGQGTGTQYF
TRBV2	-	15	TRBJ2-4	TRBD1	TGTGCCAGCAGTGGGGACAGACTAGCCAAAAACATTCAGTACTTC	CASSGDRLAKNIQYF
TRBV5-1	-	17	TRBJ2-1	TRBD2	TGCGCCAGCAGCTGGGGACTAGCGGATAGCTCCTACAATGAGCAGTTCTTC	CASSWGLADSSYNEQFF
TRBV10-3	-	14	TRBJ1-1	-	TGTGCCATCAGTGAGTCTGTGGGGGGCACTGAAGCTTTCTTT	CAISESVGGTEAFF
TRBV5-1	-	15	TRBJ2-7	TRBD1	TGCGCCAGCAGTACCGGGACAGGGATACTCTACGAGCAGTACTTC	CASSTGTGILYEQYF
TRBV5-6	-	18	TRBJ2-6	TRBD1	TGTGCCAGCAGCTTGGAAGGGACAGGGAGCTCTGGGGCCAACGTCCTGACTTTC	CASSLEGTGSSGANVLTF
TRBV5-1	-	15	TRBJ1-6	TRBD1	TGCGCCAGCAGACTTAGGACAGGGGAGGATTCACCCCTCCACTTT	CASRLRTGEDSPLHF
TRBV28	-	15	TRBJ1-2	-	TGTGCCAGCAGTCTTACAGGAGGGCTTAACTATGGCTACACCTTC	CASSLTGGLNYGYTF
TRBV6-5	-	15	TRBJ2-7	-	TGTGCCAGCAGCGACTCGGGGTCGCCTAGTTACGAGCAGTACTTC	CASSDSGSPSYEQYF
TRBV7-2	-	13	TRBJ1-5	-	TGTGCCAGCAGCTTCACAGGAGGGCAGCCCCAGCATTTT	CASSFTGGQPQHF
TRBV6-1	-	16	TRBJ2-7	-	TGTGCCAGCAGTGAATGGGGGCAGGGGATGGTATACGAGCAGTACTTC	CASSEWGQGMVYEQYF
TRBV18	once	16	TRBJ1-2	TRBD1	TGTGCCAGCTCACCGACAGGGGCGCGGTCCTCTCGTGGCTACACCTTC	CASSPTGARSSRGYTF
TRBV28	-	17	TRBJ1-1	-	TGTGCCAGCAGTTTGGCGACAGGACCCTCCTTGTCCACTGAAGCTTTCTTT	CASSLATGPSLSTEAFF
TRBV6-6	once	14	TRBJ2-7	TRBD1	TGTGCCAGCATAAAGACAGGGAGCTCCTACGAGCAGTACTTC	CASIKTGSSYEQYF
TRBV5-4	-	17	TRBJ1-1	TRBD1	TGTGCCAGCAGCCCTAAGGGGGGACAGGGTCCCTATACTGAAGCTTTCTTT	CASSPKGGQGPYTEAFF
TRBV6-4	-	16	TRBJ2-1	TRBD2	TGTGCCAGCAGTGAACAGGCGGGGGGGTCCTACAATGAGCAGTTCTTC	CASSEQAGGSYNEQFF
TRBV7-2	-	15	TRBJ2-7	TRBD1	TGTGCCAGCAGCCTCGGGACAGGGGGCGGCTACGAGCAGTACTTC	CASSLGTGGGYEQYF
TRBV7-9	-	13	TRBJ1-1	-	TGTGCCAGCAGCATAACACAGGGCCCTGAAGCTTTCTTT	CASSITQGPEAFF
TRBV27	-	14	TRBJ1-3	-	TGTGCCAGCAGTTTGGGCAGGGCTGGAAACACCATATATTTT	CASSLGRAGNTIYF
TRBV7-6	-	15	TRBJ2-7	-	TGTGCCAGCAGCTTAGAGCAGGGGCCCTCCTACGAGCAGTACTTC	CASSLEQGPSYEQYF
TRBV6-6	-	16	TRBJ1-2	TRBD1	TGTGCCAGCAGTTACTCTGGACAGGGGGGTCACTATGGCTACACCTTC	CASSYSGQGGHYGYTF
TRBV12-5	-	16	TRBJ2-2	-	TGTGCTAGTGGTAGCTCCCTGGAGGGGCGGACCGGGGAGCTGTTTTTT	CASGSSLEGRTGELFF
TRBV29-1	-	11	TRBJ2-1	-	TGCAGCGTCACTGGGAGTCATGAGCAGTTCTTC	CSVTGSHEQFF
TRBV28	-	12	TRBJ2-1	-	TGTGCCAGCAGTTTACCAGGAGGTGAGCAGTTCTTC	CASSLPGGEQFF